This paragraph reports one T cell receptor beta chain. Its antigen is unknown. This CDR3 region has 16 residues. CDR1 and CDR2 from the germline V gene are MGHRA and YSYEKL. Trimming took off 6 bases at V and 6 bases at J, with 23 bases between the two ends. The data derive from a study of regulatory dendritic cells for organ transplantation. In the study overall: Monocytes received vitamin D3 on days 0 and 4, IL-10 on day 4. General study results and limits: Mature dendritic cells appeared to drive more memory CD8+ clonal expansion than regulatory ones.

Sorted subsets were CFSE-labeled and cultured roughly five days with allogeneic dendritic cells. Using immunoSEQ multiplex PCR, the repertoire was profiled, and TCRdb retains in-frame clones only, with some absent. This table has about 10,000 clones, roughly 65% appearing once. The rearrangement joins TRBV4-1 to TRBJ1-1; possible D gene TRBD1, 6 bases. This clonotype originated in a human donor in good health. The sample was naive CD4+ T cells from blood cultured with dendritic cells. The subset denotes: CD45RA+ naive T cells. The CDR3 is CASRGHRDIVIAEAFF. For the CDR3, the DNA is TGCGCCAGCAGGGGCCACCGGGACATAGTGATCGCTGAAGCTTTCTTT.